This T cell receptor (beta chain) was captured in a study of human T cells and chemical hapten exposure. In the study overall: Weekly diphenylcyclopropenone doses were given to patients' scalps across the roughly 25-week study.

Time point specified: patch test 2, 6 weeks after DPC sensitization. Treatment in this sample: therapeutic diphenylcyclopropenone sensitization with weekly scalp DPC. Study-level results: With patch test score, the counts of PT1 expanded TCRs showed a positive correlation. There was alopecia in the donors, so their immune response may differ from that of healthy people.

V lost 0 bases and J lost 0, with 12 bases in between. Germline V gene lookup returns CDR1 SEHNR and CDR2 FQNEAQ (reference sequence). The CDR3 totals 17 residues. With regard to this clonotype: Antigen: not known.

TCRdb analysed the RACE reads with MiXCR anew, one entry per CDR3 protein. The sample has 75,000 to 100,000 distinct CDR3 sequences, over 7.5% seen once. Specimen: whole blood, collected in connection with sensitization to the hapten diphenylcyclopropenone (DPC). The TCR originated in a woman aged 40 to 50 with alopecia areata. Some clones in this sample may be carry-over from other donors' samples. The chain joins TRBV7-9 to TRBJ2-1; D unclear. The CDR3 sequence: CASSLAGWASSYNEQFF. The CDR3 DNA is TGTGCCAGCAGCTTAGCGGGTTGGGCGAGCTCCTACAATGAGCAGTTCTTC.